Listed below are T cell receptor beta chains from one sample, sequenced in a study of response to subunit inactivated influenza vaccine. TCRdb redid the calling of the RT-PCR reads with MiXCR, one entry per CDR3 protein. The sample holds hundreds of thousands of distinct CDR3 sequences; about 11% are singletons and the top ten take 11%. This same sample was also part of a study on T cells expressing NK-cell markers.

The material was PBMCs from blood, obtained on the day of vaccination. The receptors stem from a man aged 50 or older who received an inactivated influenza vaccine. The CDR3 runs from the conserved cysteine through the conserved F or W. Each record gives: clone size, D gene, V gene, J gene, CDR3 DNA, CDR3 protein. D genes are given only for firm matches. Expanded clones are given a class, and other clones once, few, many or no size at all.

abundance: few
d_gene: -
v_gene: TRBV5-1
j_gene: TRBJ1-2
CDR3nt: TGCGCCAGCAGCGAACAGCTAGCTAACTATGGCTACACCTTC
CDR3aa: CASSEQLANYGYTF

abundance: -
d_gene: -
v_gene: TRBV19
j_gene: TRBJ2-7
CDR3nt: TGTGCCAGTAGTACCGTATGGGACAACACCTACGAGCAGTACTTC
CDR3aa: CASSTVWDNTYEQYF

abundance: -
d_gene: -
v_gene: TRBV12-3/TRBV12-4
j_gene: TRBJ1-2
CDR3nt: TGTGCCAGCAGTTTTGGGAACTATGGCTACACCTTC
CDR3aa: CASSFGNYGYTF

abundance: once
d_gene: TRBD2
v_gene: TRBV10-3
j_gene: TRBJ2-3
CDR3nt: TGTGCCATCAGCCCTGGGCTTAGCGGGAGATACACAGATACGCAGTATTTT
CDR3aa: CAISPGLSGRYTDTQYF

abundance: few
d_gene: -
v_gene: TRBV7-9
j_gene: TRBJ1-2
CDR3nt: TGTGCCAGCAGCCCCTCTCACGACAACTATGGCTACACCTTC
CDR3aa: CASSPSHDNYGYTF

abundance: -
d_gene: TRBD2
v_gene: TRBV20-1
j_gene: TRBJ2-7
CDR3nt: TGCAGTGCTTCTTCCGGGACTAGCGGGAGGGTAAAGGGAGAGCAGTACTTC
CDR3aa: CSASSGTSGRVKGEQYF

abundance: many
d_gene: TRBD2
v_gene: TRBV7-6
j_gene: TRBJ2-7
CDR3nt: TGTGCCAGCAGCCCATGGGACTACAACTCCTACGAGCAGTACTTC
CDR3aa: CASSPWDYNSYEQYF

abundance: many
d_gene: TRBD2
v_gene: TRBV3-1
j_gene: TRBJ2-3
CDR3nt: TGTGCCAGCAGCAAACTAGCGGGGGCGGGGGATACGCAGTATTTT
CDR3aa: CASSKLAGAGDTQYF

abundance: many
d_gene: -
v_gene: TRBV11-2
j_gene: TRBJ1-3
CDR3nt: TGTGCCAGCAGCTTGACAAGACAGGTTGGAAACACCATATATTTT
CDR3aa: CASSLTRQVGNTIYF

abundance: -
d_gene: -
v_gene: TRBV5-1
j_gene: TRBJ2-7
CDR3nt: TGCGCCTCGCACGAGGGCAGGGTGGGCGAGCAGTACTTC
CDR3aa: CASHEGRVGEQYF

abundance: many
d_gene: TRBD1
v_gene: TRBV7-2
j_gene: TRBJ2-2
CDR3nt: TGTGCCAGCAGCCCCCCAGACAGGGCCGGGGAGCTGTTTTTT
CDR3aa: CASSPPDRAGELFF

abundance: few
d_gene: TRBD1
v_gene: TRBV30
j_gene: TRBJ2-6
CDR3nt: TGTGCCTCTGGGACAGGGGGCTCTGGGGCCAACGTCCTGACTTTC
CDR3aa: CASGTGGSGANVLTF

abundance: few
d_gene: -
v_gene: TRBV7-8
j_gene: TRBJ1-4
CDR3nt: TGTGCCAGCAGCTTAGGTGGGAATACCGGGGGGAATGAAAAACTGTTTTTT
CDR3aa: CASSLGGNTGGNEKLFF

abundance: -
d_gene: -
v_gene: TRBV7-8
j_gene: TRBJ2-5
CDR3nt: TGTGCCAGCAGCTTGGGGACGTCGCAGACCCAGTACTTC
CDR3aa: CASSLGTSQTQYF

abundance: -
d_gene: -
v_gene: TRBV7-2
j_gene: TRBJ2-3
CDR3nt: TGTGCCAGCAGCTTAGATTTGGCTCGCACAGATACGCAGTATTTT
CDR3aa: CASSLDLARTDTQYF

abundance: -
d_gene: TRBD1
v_gene: TRBV20-1
j_gene: TRBJ1-1
CDR3nt: TGCAGAGCTAGAGATCCACAGGGGTTCATGAACACTGAAGCTTTCTTT
CDR3aa: CRARDPQGFMNTEAFF

abundance: -
d_gene: -
v_gene: TRBV12-3/TRBV12-4
j_gene: TRBJ2-1
CDR3nt: TGTGCCAGCAGTTTAGACACTCCGTCCTACAATGAGCAGTTCTTC
CDR3aa: CASSLDTPSYNEQFF

abundance: -
d_gene: TRBD2
v_gene: TRBV28
j_gene: TRBJ2-1
CDR3nt: TGTGCCAGCAGTTCCCCAGGGGTAGCGGGAGAGCAGTTCTTC
CDR3aa: CASSSPGVAGEQFF

abundance: -
d_gene: TRBD1
v_gene: TRBV6-1
j_gene: TRBJ2-2
CDR3nt: TGTGCCAGCAGTCCGGGACAGGGGAGGAACGGGGAGCTGTTTTTT
CDR3aa: CASSPGQGRNGELFF

abundance: -
d_gene: -
v_gene: TRBV28
j_gene: TRBJ2-7
CDR3nt: TGTGCCAGCAGCCAGAAAGTCTACGAGCAGTACTTC
CDR3aa: CASSQKVYEQYF

abundance: few
d_gene: -
v_gene: TRBV12-3/TRBV12-4
j_gene: TRBJ1-1
CDR3nt: TGTGCCAGCAGCCATAGCGTGTCTACTGAAGCTTTCTTT
CDR3aa: CASSHSVSTEAFF

abundance: few
d_gene: -
v_gene: TRBV7-8
j_gene: TRBJ2-3
CDR3nt: TGTGCCAGCAGCCCCGGGGTAGATACGCAGTATTTT
CDR3aa: CASSPGVDTQYF

abundance: many
d_gene: -
v_gene: TRBV28
j_gene: TRBJ2-7
CDR3nt: TGTGCCAGCAGATCCAGTAGACCTCGGGACTCCTACTCCTACGAGCAGTACTTC
CDR3aa: CASRSSRPRDSYSYEQYF

abundance: -
d_gene: -
v_gene: TRBV29-1
j_gene: TRBJ2-7
CDR3nt: TGCAGCGTTGAACAGGGAAACTACGAGCAGTACTTC
CDR3aa: CSVEQGNYEQYF

abundance: -
d_gene: -
v_gene: TRBV5-1
j_gene: TRBJ2-7
CDR3nt: TGCGCCAGCAGCTTGACACGGGGTGAGCAGTACTTC
CDR3aa: CASSLTRGEQYF

abundance: few
d_gene: -
v_gene: TRBV5-1
j_gene: TRBJ2-7
CDR3nt: TGCGCCAGCAGCCAGGAGAACTCCTACGAGCAGTACTTC
CDR3aa: CASSQENSYEQYF

abundance: -
d_gene: -
v_gene: TRBV5-1
j_gene: TRBJ2-1
CDR3nt: TGCGCCAGCAGCTTGGAACCGGGACAAGTCAATGAGCAGTTCTTC
CDR3aa: CASSLEPGQVNEQFF

abundance: few
d_gene: -
v_gene: TRBV7-2
j_gene: TRBJ1-2
CDR3nt: TGTGCCAGCAGCTTCCCGGAGGACTATGGCTACACCTTC
CDR3aa: CASSFPEDYGYTF

abundance: few
d_gene: -
v_gene: TRBV20-1
j_gene: TRBJ2-3
CDR3nt: TGCAGTGCTAGAGGCAAGAGGGACCCAGATACGCAGTATTTT
CDR3aa: CSARGKRDPDTQYF

abundance: many
d_gene: TRBD2
v_gene: TRBV9
j_gene: TRBJ2-5
CDR3nt: TGTGCCAGCAGCATATCAGCGGGGCTCCAAGAGACCCAGTACTTC
CDR3aa: CASSISAGLQETQYF

abundance: -
d_gene: -
v_gene: TRBV28
j_gene: TRBJ2-2
CDR3nt: TGTGCCAGCAGTTTACAACCCGACTTAGATAACACCGGGGAGCTGTTTTTT
CDR3aa: CASSLQPDLDNTGELFF

abundance: few
d_gene: -
v_gene: TRBV5-6
j_gene: TRBJ1-2
CDR3nt: TGTGCCAGCAGTCGGACACACAGGGCTTATGGCTACACCTTC
CDR3aa: CASSRTHRAYGYTF

abundance: -
d_gene: TRBD2
v_gene: TRBV7-9
j_gene: TRBJ2-3
CDR3nt: TGTGCCAGCAGCCCGCGGGGACTAGCGGGGCACACAGATACGCAGTATTTT
CDR3aa: CASSPRGLAGHTDTQYF

abundance: few
d_gene: TRBD2
v_gene: TRBV19
j_gene: TRBJ2-7
CDR3nt: TGTGCCAGTAGTGCGAGACTAGCGGGAGGTTCCGAGCAGTACTTC
CDR3aa: CASSARLAGGSEQYF

abundance: few
d_gene: TRBD2
v_gene: TRBV20-1
j_gene: TRBJ2-7
CDR3nt: TGCAGTGCTAAGAATAGAGGCGGACTAGCGGGAGCCATCAATTACGAGCAGTACTTC
CDR3aa: CSAKNRGGLAGAINYEQYF

abundance: few
d_gene: -
v_gene: TRBV7-9
j_gene: TRBJ2-2
CDR3nt: TGTGCCAGCACCCTTGGCGGGACGAGCACCGGGGAGCTGTTTTTT
CDR3aa: CASTLGGTSTGELFF

abundance: few
d_gene: -
v_gene: TRBV4-3
j_gene: TRBJ1-1
CDR3nt: TGCGCCAGCAGCCCAATGGGGGACCTTAAAATGAACACTGAAGCTTTCTTT
CDR3aa: CASSPMGDLKMNTEAFF

abundance: few
d_gene: -
v_gene: TRBV6-6
j_gene: TRBJ1-1
CDR3nt: TGTGCCAGCAGTTTTGACACGAACACTGAAGCTTTCTTT
CDR3aa: CASSFDTNTEAFF

abundance: -
d_gene: TRBD2
v_gene: TRBV3-1
j_gene: TRBJ2-1
CDR3nt: TGTGCGGCGGGGGGAGACCTGCTTGCCGGGACCGATGAGCAGTTCTTC
CDR3aa: CAAGGDLLAGTDEQFF

abundance: -
d_gene: -
v_gene: TRBV28
j_gene: TRBJ2-4
CDR3nt: TGTGCCAGCAGAACACAGGGGACTATAGCCAAAAACATTCAGTACTTC
CDR3aa: CASRTQGTIAKNIQYF

abundance: few
d_gene: -
v_gene: TRBV20-1
j_gene: TRBJ2-1
CDR3nt: TGCAGTGCTAGTTTAGTCGTGAATGAGCAGTTCTTC
CDR3aa: CSASLVVNEQFF

abundance: many
d_gene: TRBD1
v_gene: TRBV10-2
j_gene: TRBJ2-6
CDR3nt: TGCGCCAGCAGTGAGTGGACAGGGGTTTTCTCTGGGGCCAACGTCCTGACTTTC
CDR3aa: CASSEWTGVFSGANVLTF

abundance: many
d_gene: TRBD1
v_gene: TRBV7-9
j_gene: TRBJ2-3
CDR3nt: TGTGCCAGCAGCCAACAACAGGGGGTTTCAGATACGCAGTATTTT
CDR3aa: CASSQQQGVSDTQYF

abundance: -
d_gene: -
v_gene: TRBV15
j_gene: TRBJ2-7
CDR3nt: TGTGCCACCAGCAGCCCTGGAAAGGCAGCCTCCTACGAGCAGTACTTC
CDR3aa: CATSSPGKAASYEQYF

abundance: -
d_gene: -
v_gene: TRBV5-1
j_gene: TRBJ2-1
CDR3nt: TGCGCCAGCAGCTCGGGGCTAAGACAGACTTACAATGAGCAGTTCTTC
CDR3aa: CASSSGLRQTYNEQFF

abundance: few
d_gene: TRBD2
v_gene: TRBV12-3/TRBV12-4
j_gene: TRBJ2-1
CDR3nt: TGTGCCAGCAGTCGTGAGGTCAGCGGGAGGGATGAGCAGTTCTTC
CDR3aa: CASSREVSGRDEQFF

abundance: many
d_gene: -
v_gene: TRBV5-5
j_gene: TRBJ2-3
CDR3nt: TGTGCCAGCAGCTTGATGTGGAGGGGCACAGATACGCAGTATTTT
CDR3aa: CASSLMWRGTDTQYF

abundance: -
d_gene: TRBD2
v_gene: TRBV20-1
j_gene: TRBJ2-1
CDR3nt: TGCAGTGCTAGAGCCCGTAGCGGGAGCTCCTACAATGAGCAGTTCTTC
CDR3aa: CSARARSGSSYNEQFF

abundance: many
d_gene: TRBD1
v_gene: TRBV29-1
j_gene: TRBJ2-4
CDR3nt: TGCAGCGTCGAAGCGGACAGGGTTAACATTCAGTACTTC
CDR3aa: CSVEADRVNIQYF

abundance: -
d_gene: TRBD1
v_gene: TRBV20-1
j_gene: TRBJ2-4
CDR3nt: TGCAGTGCTAGAGATCTCTGGCTAGGGGGCAACATTCAGTACTTC
CDR3aa: CSARDLWLGGNIQYF

abundance: -
d_gene: TRBD1
v_gene: TRBV5-1
j_gene: TRBJ1-1
CDR3nt: TGCGCCAGCAGCCCCCCCGGGACAGGGGGCTTGGACACTGAAGCTTTCTTT
CDR3aa: CASSPPGTGGLDTEAFF

abundance: -
d_gene: TRBD1
v_gene: TRBV28
j_gene: TRBJ2-3
CDR3nt: TGTGCCAGCAGTTCCCCAGGGGGCAGGGGAACAGATACGCAGTATTTT
CDR3aa: CASSSPGGRGTDTQYF

abundance: few
d_gene: TRBD2
v_gene: TRBV12-3/TRBV12-4
j_gene: TRBJ2-7
CDR3nt: TGTGCCAGCAACTTACTAGCGGGGTCCTACGAGCAGTACTTC
CDR3aa: CASNLLAGSYEQYF

abundance: -
d_gene: -
v_gene: TRBV10-3
j_gene: TRBJ2-1
CDR3nt: TGTGCCACCCGGTCCGATAGCAATGAGCAGTTCTTC
CDR3aa: CATRSDSNEQFF

abundance: -
d_gene: -
v_gene: TRBV6-1
j_gene: TRBJ2-3
CDR3nt: TGTGCCAGCAGCGCTCGGGGGGCCACAGATACGCAGTATTTT
CDR3aa: CASSARGATDTQYF

abundance: -
d_gene: -
v_gene: TRBV7-2
j_gene: TRBJ2-2
CDR3nt: TGTGCCAGCAGCTTATACCGGGACTCCGGGGAGCTGTTTTTT
CDR3aa: CASSLYRDSGELFF

abundance: many
d_gene: -
v_gene: TRBV7-2
j_gene: TRBJ2-5
CDR3nt: TGTGCCAGCAGCTTGGTCCGGGGCAGGTACCAAGAGACCCAGTACTTC
CDR3aa: CASSLVRGRYQETQYF

abundance: many
d_gene: -
v_gene: TRBV12-3/TRBV12-4
j_gene: TRBJ1-4
CDR3nt: TGTGCCACCTCCCAGGAAGGGCCGTATAAACTGTTTTTT
CDR3aa: CATSQEGPYKLFF

abundance: -
d_gene: -
v_gene: TRBV24-1
j_gene: TRBJ2-7
CDR3nt: TGTGCCACCAGTGATTTAAGGACCGGTCCGAACGAGCAGTACTTC
CDR3aa: CATSDLRTGPNEQYF